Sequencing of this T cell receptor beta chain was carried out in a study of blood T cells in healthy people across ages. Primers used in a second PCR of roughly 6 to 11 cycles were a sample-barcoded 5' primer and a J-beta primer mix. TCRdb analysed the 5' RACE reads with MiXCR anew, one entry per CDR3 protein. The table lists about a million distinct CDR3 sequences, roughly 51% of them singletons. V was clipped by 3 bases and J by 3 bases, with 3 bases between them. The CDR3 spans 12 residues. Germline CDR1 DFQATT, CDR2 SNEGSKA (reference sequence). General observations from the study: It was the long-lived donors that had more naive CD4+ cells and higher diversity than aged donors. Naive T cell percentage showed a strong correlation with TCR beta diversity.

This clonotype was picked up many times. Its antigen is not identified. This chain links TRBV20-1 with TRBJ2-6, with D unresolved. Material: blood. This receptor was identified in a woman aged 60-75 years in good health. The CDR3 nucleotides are TGCAGTGCTAGTAGTGGGGCCAACGTCCTGACTTTC. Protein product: CSASSGANVLTF.